One T cell receptor (beta chain) is described in this entry. This record belongs to a study of control samples from healthy donors and cancer patients. Only in-frame clones appear in the TCRdb table, and some are missing; sequencing was by immunoSEQ multiplex PCR. The table has about 130,000 clones, about 93% seen once. Germline-derived CDR1 and CDR2 are SGHRS and YFSETQ. Trimming removed 0 bases from V and 1 base from J; junction bases left unmatched: 11. The CDR3 loop spans 18 amino acids. This sequence originates from a man aged 60-69 years with colorectal cancer. The specimen was PBMCs. V usage is TRBV5-1 and J usage is TRBJ1-1; 8 positions agree with TRBD1. CDR3 DNA: TGCGCCAGCAGCTTGGTAGGTTTGGGACAGGACAAGAACACTGAAGCTTTCTTT. It translates to CASSLVGLGQDKNTEAFF.